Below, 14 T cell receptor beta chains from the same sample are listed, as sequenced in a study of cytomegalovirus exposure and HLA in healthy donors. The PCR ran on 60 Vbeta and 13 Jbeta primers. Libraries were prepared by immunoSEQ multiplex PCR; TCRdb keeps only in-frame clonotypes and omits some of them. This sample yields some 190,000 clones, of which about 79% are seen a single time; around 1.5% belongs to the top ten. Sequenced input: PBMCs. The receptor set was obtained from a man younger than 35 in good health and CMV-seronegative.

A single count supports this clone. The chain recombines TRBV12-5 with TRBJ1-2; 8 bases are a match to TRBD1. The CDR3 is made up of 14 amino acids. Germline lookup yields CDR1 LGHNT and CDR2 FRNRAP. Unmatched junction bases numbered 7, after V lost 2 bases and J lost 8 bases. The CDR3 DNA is TGTGCTAGTGGTTTGCCGGGGGACAGGCGAGGCTACACCTTC. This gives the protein CASGLPGDRRGYTF.

The CDR3 sequence: CASRGTGVYHEQYF. DNA for the CDR3: TGTGCCAGCAGAGGGACAGGGGTCTACCACGAGCAGTACTTC. The chain uses TRBV6-1 and TRBJ2-7, with 10 nucleotides matching TRBD1. Germline loops: CDR1 MNHNS, CDR2 SASEGT. This CDR3 comprises 14 residues. The trim removed 6 bases at V and 5 bases at J, leaving 7 bases unmatched.

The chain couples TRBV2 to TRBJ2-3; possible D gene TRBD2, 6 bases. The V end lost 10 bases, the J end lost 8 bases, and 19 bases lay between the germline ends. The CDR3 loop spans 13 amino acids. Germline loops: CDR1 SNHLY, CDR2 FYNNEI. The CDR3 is CATSTLGGGTQYF. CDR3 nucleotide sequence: TGTGCCACCTCGACCCTCGGGGGTGGTACGCAGTATTTT.

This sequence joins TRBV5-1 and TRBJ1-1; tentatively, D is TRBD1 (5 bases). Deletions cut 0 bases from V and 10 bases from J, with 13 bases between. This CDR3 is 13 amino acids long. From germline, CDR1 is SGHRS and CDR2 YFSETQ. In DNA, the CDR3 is TGCGCCAGCAGCTTGGACAGCACGGGGGGAGCTTTCTTT. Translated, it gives CASSLDSTGGAFF.

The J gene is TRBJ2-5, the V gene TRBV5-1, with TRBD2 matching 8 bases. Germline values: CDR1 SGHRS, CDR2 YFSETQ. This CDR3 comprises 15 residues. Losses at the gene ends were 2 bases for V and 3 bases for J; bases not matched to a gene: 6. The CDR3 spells CASSFWAGGEETQYF. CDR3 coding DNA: TGCGCCAGCAGCTTTTGGGCCGGGGGGGAAGAGACCCAGTACTTC. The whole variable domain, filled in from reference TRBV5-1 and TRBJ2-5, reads KAGVTQTPRYLIKTRGQQVTLSCSPISGHRSVSWYQQTPGQGLQFLFEYFSETQRNKGNFPGRFSGRQFSNSRSEMNVSTLELGDSALYLCASSFWAGGEETQYFGPGTRLLVL.

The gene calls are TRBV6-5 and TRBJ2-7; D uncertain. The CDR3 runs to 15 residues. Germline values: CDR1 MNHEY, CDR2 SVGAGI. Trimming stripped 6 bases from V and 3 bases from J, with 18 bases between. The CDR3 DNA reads TGTGCCAGCAGCCCCTTAGTAGGCGGAAGCTACGAGCAGTACTTC. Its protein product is CASSPLVGGSYEQYF.

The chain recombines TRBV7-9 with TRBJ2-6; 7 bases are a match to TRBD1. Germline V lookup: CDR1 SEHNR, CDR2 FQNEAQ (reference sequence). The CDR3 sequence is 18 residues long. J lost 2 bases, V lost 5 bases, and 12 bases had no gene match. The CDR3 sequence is CASSIHRTGRAGANVLTF. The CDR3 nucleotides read TGTGCCAGCAGCATCCATCGGACAGGACGGGCTGGGGCCAACGTCCTGACTTTC. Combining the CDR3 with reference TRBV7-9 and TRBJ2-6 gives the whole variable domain DTGVSQNPRHKITKRGQNVTFRCDPISEHNRLYWYRQTLGQGPEFLTYFQNEAQLEKSRLLSDRFSAERPKGSFSTLEIQRTEQGDSAMYLCASSIHRTGRAGANVLTFGAGSRLTVL.

Here the CDR3 reads CAWSSGTGRNTIYF. As DNA, the CDR3 is TGTGCCTGGAGTAGCGGGACAGGTAGAAACACCATATATTTT. The chain couples TRBV30 to TRBJ1-3; 8 bases agree with TRBD1. V shed 2 bases and J 5 bases; nucleotides not matched to a gene: 5. Germline CDR1 is GTSNPN and CDR2 is SVGIG (reference sequence). The CDR3 extends over 14 amino acids.

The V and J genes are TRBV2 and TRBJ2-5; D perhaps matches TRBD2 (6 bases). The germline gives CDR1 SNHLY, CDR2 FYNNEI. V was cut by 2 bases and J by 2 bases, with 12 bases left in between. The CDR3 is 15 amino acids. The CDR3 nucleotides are TGTGCCAGCAGTGAAACCGGGACTCTACAAGAGACCCAGTACTTC. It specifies CASSETGTLQETQYF.

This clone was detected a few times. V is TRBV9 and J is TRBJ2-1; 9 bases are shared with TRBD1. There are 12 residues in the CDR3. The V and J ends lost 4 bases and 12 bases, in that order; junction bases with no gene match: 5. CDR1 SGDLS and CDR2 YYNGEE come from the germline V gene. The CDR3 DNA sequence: TGTGCCAGCAGCCCGCGACAGGGGGTGCAGTTCTTC. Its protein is CASSPRQGVQFF.

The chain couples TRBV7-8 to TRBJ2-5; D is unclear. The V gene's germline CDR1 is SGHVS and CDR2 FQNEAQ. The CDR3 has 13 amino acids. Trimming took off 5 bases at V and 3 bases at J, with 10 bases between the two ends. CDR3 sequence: CASSAASEETQYF. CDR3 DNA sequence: TGTGCCAGCAGCGCGGCCAGCGAAGAGACCCAGTACTTC.

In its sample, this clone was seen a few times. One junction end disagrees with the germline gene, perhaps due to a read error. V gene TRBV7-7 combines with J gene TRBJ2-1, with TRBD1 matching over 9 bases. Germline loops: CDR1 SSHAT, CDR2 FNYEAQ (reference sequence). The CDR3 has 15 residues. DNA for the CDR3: TGTGCTAGCAGCCAAACAGGGGGCCCCTACAATGAGCAGTTCTTC. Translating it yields CASSQTGGPYNEQFF.

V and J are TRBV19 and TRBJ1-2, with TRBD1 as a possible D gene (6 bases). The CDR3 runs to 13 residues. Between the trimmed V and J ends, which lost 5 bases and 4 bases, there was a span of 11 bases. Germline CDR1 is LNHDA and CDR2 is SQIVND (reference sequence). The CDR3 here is CASSRDTLYGYTF. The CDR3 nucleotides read TGTGCCAGTAGTCGGGACACCCTCTATGGCTACACCTTC.

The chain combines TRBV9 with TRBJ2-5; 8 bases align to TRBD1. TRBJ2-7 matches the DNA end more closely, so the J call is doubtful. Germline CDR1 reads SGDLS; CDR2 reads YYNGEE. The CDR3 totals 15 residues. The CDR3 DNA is TGTGCCAGCAGCTCCCGGGACAGGAGGCGGGACGAGCAGTACTTC. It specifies CASSSRDRRRDEQYF.